This T cell receptor (beta chain) was found in a study of blood T cells in healthy people across ages. The second PCR ran roughly 7 to 12 cycles with a sample-barcoded 5' primer and J-beta primers. Every molecule of cDNA carried a tag from a template-switch adaptor with 12 random nucleotides. In TCRdb, the 5' RACE reads were re-called with MiXCR into one record per CDR3 protein. The table records some 1.4 million distinct CDR3 sequences, roughly 40% of them present only once. Remarks on this clonotype: The antigen is not known.

The germline CDR1 and CDR2 sequences are SGHRS and YFSETQ. This CDR3 has 15 amino acids. Trimming removed 2 bases from V and 6 bases from J; junction bases left unmatched: 7. Study observations and caveats: There was a strong correlation between TCR beta diversity and naive T cell percentage.

The J gene is TRBJ2-1, the V gene TRBV5-1, with 8 bases that match TRBD1. The sequence came from a woman aged 18-29 years in good health. Input material: blood. The CDR3 spells CASSFMDRVVNEQFF. As DNA, the CDR3 is TGCGCCAGCAGCTTTATGGACAGGGTGGTCAATGAGCAGTTCTTC.